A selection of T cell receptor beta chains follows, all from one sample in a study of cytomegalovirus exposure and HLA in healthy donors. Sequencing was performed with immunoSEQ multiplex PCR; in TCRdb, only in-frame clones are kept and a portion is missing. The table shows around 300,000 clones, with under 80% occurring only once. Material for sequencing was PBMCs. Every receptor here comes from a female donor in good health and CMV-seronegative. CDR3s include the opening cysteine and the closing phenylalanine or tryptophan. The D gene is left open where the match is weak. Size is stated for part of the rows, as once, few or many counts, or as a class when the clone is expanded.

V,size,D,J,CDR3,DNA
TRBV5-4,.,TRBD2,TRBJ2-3,CASSLDPSGGDTQYF,TGTGCCAGCAGCTTGGATCCTAGCGGAGGGGATACGCAGTATTTT
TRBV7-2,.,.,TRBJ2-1,CASSLRDNEQFF,TGTGCCAGCAGTCTCCGGGACAATGAGCAGTTCTTC
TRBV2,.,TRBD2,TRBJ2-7,CASRVAGVYEQYF,TGTGCCAGCAGGGTAGCGGGAGTCTACGAGCAGTACTTC
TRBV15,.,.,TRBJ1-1,CATSRGALNTEAFF,TGTGCCACCAGCAGAGGGGCGCTGAACACTGAAGCTTTCTTT
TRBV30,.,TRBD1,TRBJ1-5,CAWSPGTGPSNQPQHF,TGTGCCTGGTCTCCCGGGACAGGGCCTAGCAATCAGCCCCAGCATTTT
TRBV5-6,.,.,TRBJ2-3,CASSLGARITDTQYF,TGTGCCAGCAGCCTGGGGGCGCGAATCACAGATACGCAGTATTTT
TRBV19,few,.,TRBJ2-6,CASSIDGSGANVLTF,TGTGCCAGTAGTATAGATGGTAGTGGGGCCAACGTCCTGACTTTC
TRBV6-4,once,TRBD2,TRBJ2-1,CASSPLADSYNEQFF,TGTGCCAGCAGTCCCCTAGCGGACTCCTACAATGAGCAGTTCTTC
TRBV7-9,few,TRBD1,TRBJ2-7,CASSPLGQGQSYEQYF,TGTGCCAGCAGCCCCCTGGGACAGGGACAATCCTACGAGCAGTACTTC
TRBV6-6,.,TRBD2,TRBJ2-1,CASSYDTSGDEQFF,TGTGCCAGCAGTTACGACACTAGCGGGGATGAGCAGTTCTTC
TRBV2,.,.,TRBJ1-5,CASSDSYQPQHF,TGTGCCAGCAGTGACAGTTATCAGCCCCAGCATTTT
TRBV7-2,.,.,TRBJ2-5,CASSLAFGALETQYF,TGTGCCAGCAGCTTAGCGTTCGGAGCCCTAGAGACCCAGTACTTC
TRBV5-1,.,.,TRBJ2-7,CASSEAATYEQYF,TGCGCCAGCAGCGAGGCGGCAACCTACGAGCAGTACTTC
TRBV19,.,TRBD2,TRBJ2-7,CASSPMDSGRDEQYF,TGTGCCAGTAGTCCTATGGATAGCGGGAGGGACGAGCAGTACTTC
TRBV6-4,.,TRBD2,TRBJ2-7,CASSDPLAKSSYEQYF,TGTGCCAGCAGTGACCCACTAGCGAAAAGCTCCTACGAGCAGTACTTC
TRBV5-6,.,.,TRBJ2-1,CASSLGGVEQFF,TGTGCCAGCAGCTTGGGCGGGGTTGAGCAGTTCTTC
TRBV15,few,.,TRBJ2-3,CATSSAVDGGHADTQYF,TGTGCCACCAGCTCCGCCGTAGATGGGGGACACGCAGATACGCAGTATTTT
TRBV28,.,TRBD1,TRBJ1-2,CATLTPIGTRSPGGYGYTF,TGTGCCACCTTAACGCCTATCGGGACACGATCCCCAGGGGGCTATGGCTACACCTTC
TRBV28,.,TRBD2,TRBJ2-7,CASSLWTSGTYEQYF,TGTGCCAGCAGTTTGTGGACTAGCGGGACCTACGAGCAGTACTTC
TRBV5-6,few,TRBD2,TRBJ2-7,CASSLHLAVPYEQYF,TGTGCCAGCAGCTTGCATCTAGCGGTTCCCTACGAGCAGTACTTC
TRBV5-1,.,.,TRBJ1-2,CASSSEGNYGYTF,TGCGCCAGCAGCTCGGAGGGAAATTATGGCTACACCTTC
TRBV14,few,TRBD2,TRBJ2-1,CASALTSGRVNEQFF,TGTGCCAGTGCGTTAACTAGCGGGAGGGTCAATGAGCAGTTCTTC
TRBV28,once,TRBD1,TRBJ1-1,CASSTAGTGYTEAFF,TGTGCCAGCAGCACTGCCGGGACAGGGTACACTGAAGCTTTCTTT
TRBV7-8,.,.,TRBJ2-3,CASSPYSSGGADTQYF,TGTGCCAGCAGCCCTTACTCCTCCGGTGGAGCAGATACGCAGTATTTT
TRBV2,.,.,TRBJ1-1,CASSATGAEAFF,TGTGCCAGCAGTGCGACAGGTGCTGAAGCTTTCTTT
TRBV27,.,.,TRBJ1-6,CASSLTGFYSYNSPLHF,TGTGCCAGCAGCCTTACAGGGTTTTACTCCTATAATTCACCCCTCCACTTT
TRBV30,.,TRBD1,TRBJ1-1,CAWTTGEKNTEAFF,TGTGCCTGGACCACAGGGGAGAAGAACACTGAAGCTTTCTTT
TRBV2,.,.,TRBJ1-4,CASRTGTTNEKLFF,TGTGCCAGCAGAACAGGGACCACTAATGAAAAACTGTTTTTT
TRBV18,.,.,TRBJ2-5,CASSPMDYPETQYF,TGTGCCAGCTCACCAATGGACTACCCTGAGACCCAGTACTTC
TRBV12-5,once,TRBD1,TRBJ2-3,CASGLPQGAQDTQYF,TGTGCTAGTGGTTTGCCACAGGGGGCGCAAGATACGCAGTATTTT
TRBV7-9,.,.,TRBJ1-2,CASSPGADYYGYTF,TGTGCCAGCAGCCCCGGAGCAGATTACTATGGCTACACCTTC
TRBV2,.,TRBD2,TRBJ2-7,CASSEGGGFSYEQYF,TGTGCCAGCAGTGAAGGCGGGGGTTTCTCCTACGAGCAGTACTTC
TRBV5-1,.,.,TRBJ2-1,CASRGELSYNEQFF,TGCGCCAGCAGAGGGGAACTCTCCTACAATGAGCAGTTCTTC
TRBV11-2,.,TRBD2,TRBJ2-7,CASSSTSGISYEQYF,TGTGCCAGCAGCTCTACTAGCGGTATCTCCTACGAGCAGTACTTC
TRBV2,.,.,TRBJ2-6,CASRLTRDSGANVLTF,TGTGCCAGCAGACTAACACGGGACTCTGGGGCCAACGTCCTGACTTTC
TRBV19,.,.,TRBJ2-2,CASLSGRERNTGELFF,TGTGCCTCCTTAAGTGGTCGGGAGAGGAACACCGGGGAGCTGTTTTTT
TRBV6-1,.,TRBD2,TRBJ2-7,CASSEAGGTAGEQYF,TGTGCCAGCAGTGAAGCGGGAGGGACGGCGGGCGAGCAGTACTTC
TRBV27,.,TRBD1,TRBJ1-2,CASSPLTGGVDGYTF,TGTGCCAGCAGTCCGCTAACAGGGGGCGTAGATGGCTACACCTTC
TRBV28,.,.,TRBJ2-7,CASSQRGTEQYF,TGTGCCAGCAGTCAACGGGGGACCGAGCAGTACTTC
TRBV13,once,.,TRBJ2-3,CASSSRNFGDTQYF,TGTGCCAGCAGCTCACGAAATTTTGGCGATACGCAGTATTTT
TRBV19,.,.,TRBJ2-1,CASSIDTDEQFF,TGTGCCAGTAGTATAGATACGGATGAGCAGTTCTTC
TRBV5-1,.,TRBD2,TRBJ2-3,CASSSSGIINTQYF,TGCGCCAGCAGTTCTAGCGGGATTATAAATACGCAGTATTTT
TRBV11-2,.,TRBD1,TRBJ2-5,CASSPQQGPQYF,TGTGCCAGCAGCCCCCAACAGGGGCCCCAGTACTTC
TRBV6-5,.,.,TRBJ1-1,CASLRLSGNTEAFF,TGTGCCAGCCTGCGGCTCTCTGGTAACACTGAAGCTTTCTTT
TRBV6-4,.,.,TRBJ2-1,CASSEGTGDYNEQFF,TGTGCCAGCAGTGAAGGGACTGGGGACTACAATGAGCAGTTCTTC
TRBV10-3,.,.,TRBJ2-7,CAISRQGPSSFEQYF,TGTGCCATCAGTCGGCAGGGGCCCTCGTCGTTCGAGCAGTACTTC